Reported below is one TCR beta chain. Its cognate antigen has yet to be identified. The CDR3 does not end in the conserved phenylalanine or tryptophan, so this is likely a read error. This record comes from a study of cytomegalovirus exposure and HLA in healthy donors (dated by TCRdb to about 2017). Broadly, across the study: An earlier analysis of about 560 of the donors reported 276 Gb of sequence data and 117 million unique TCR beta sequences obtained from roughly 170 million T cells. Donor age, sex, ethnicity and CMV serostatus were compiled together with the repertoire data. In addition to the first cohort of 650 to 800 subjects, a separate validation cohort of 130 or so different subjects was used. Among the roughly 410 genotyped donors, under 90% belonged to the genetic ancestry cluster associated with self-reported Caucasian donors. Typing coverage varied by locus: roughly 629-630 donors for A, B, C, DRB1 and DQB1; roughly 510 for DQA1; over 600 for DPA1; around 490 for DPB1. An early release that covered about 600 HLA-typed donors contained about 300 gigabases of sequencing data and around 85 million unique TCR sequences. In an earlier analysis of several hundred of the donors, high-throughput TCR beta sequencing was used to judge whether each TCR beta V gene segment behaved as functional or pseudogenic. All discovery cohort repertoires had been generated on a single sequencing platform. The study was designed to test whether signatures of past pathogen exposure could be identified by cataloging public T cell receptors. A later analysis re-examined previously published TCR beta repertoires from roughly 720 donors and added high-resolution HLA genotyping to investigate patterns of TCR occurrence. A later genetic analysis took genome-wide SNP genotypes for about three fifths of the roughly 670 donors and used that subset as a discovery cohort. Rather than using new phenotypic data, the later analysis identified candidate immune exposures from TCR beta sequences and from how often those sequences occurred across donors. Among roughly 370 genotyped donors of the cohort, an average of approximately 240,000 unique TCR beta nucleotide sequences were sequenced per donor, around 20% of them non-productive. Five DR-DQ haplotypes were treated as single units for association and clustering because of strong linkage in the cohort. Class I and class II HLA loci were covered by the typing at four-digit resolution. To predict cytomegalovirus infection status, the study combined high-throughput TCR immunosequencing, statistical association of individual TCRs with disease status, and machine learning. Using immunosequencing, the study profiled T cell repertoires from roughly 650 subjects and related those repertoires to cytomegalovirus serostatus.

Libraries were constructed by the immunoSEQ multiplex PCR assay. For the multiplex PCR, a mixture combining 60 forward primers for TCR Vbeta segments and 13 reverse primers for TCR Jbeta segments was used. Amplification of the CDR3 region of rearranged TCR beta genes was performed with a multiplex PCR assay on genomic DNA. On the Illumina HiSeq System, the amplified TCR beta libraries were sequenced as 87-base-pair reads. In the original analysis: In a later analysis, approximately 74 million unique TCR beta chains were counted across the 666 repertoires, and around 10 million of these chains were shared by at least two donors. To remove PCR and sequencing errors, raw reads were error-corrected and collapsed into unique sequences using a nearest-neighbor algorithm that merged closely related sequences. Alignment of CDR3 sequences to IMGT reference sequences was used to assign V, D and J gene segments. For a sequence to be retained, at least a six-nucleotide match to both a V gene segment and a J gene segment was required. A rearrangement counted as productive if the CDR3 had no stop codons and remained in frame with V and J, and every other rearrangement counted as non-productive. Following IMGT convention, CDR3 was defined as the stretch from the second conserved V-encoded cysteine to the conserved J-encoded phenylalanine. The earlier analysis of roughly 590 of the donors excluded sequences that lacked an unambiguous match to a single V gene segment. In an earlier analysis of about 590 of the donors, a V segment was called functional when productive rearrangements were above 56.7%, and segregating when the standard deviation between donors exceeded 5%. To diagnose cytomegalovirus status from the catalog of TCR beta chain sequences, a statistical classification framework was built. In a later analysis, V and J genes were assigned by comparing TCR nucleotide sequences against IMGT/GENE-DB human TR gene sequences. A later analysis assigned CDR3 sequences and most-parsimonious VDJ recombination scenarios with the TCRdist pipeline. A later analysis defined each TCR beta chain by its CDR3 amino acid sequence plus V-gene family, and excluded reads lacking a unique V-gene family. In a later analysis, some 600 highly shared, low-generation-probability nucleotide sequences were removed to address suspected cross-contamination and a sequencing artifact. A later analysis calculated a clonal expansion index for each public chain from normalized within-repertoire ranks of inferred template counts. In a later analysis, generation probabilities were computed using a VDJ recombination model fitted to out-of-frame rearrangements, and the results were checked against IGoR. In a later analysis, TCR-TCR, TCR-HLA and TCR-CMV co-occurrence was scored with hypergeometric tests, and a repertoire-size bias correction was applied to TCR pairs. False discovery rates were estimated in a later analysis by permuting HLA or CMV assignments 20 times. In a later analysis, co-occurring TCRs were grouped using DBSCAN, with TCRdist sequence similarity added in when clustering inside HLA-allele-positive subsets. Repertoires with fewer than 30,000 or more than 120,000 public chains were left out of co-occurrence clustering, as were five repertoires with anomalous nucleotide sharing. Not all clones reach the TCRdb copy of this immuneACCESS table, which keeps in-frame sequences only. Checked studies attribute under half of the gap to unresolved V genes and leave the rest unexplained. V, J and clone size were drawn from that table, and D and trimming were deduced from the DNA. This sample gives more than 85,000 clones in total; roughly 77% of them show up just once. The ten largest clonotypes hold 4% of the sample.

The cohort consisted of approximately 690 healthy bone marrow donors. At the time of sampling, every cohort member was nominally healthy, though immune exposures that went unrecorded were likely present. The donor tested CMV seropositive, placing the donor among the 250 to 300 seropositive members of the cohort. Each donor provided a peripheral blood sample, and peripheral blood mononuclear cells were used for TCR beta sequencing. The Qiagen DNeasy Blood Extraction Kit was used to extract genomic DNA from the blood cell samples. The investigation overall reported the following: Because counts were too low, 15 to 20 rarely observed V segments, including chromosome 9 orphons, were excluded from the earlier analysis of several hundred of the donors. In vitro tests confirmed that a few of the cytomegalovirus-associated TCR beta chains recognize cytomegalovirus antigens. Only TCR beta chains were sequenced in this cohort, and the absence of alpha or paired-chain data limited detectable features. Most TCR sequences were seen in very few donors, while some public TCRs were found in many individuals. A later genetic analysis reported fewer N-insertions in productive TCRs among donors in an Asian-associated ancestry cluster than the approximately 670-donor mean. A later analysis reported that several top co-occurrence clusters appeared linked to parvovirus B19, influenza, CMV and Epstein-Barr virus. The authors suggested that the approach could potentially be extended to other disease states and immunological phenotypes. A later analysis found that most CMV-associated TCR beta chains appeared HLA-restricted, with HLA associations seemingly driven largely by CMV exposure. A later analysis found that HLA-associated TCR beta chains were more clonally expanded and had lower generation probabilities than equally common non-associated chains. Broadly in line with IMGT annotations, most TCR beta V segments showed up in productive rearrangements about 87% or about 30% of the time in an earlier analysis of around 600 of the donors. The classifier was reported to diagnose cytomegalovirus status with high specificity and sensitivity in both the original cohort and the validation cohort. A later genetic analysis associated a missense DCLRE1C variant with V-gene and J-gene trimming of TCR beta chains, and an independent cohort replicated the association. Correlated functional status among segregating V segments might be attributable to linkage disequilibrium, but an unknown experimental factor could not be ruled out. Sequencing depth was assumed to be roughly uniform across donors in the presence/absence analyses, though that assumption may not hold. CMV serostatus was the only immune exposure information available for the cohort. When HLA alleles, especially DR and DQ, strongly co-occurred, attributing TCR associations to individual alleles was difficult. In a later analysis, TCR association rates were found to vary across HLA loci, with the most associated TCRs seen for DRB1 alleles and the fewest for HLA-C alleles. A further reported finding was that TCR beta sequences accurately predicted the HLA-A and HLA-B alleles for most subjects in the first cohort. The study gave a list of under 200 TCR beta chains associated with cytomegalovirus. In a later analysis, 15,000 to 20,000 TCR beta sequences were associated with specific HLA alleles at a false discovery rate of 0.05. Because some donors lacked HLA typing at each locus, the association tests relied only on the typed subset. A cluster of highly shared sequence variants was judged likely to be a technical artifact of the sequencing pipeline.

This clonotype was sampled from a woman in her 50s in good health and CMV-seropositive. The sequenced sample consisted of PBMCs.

The CDR3 has the sequence CASSLLRLAIYEQYL. The sequence in DNA is TGTGCCAGCAGCTTACTGAGACTAGCGATCTACGAGCAGTACCTC. Rearrangement joined TRBV7-4 to TRBJ2-7, with 8 bases matching TRBD2. Based on the germline V gene, the CDR1 and CDR2 sequences are SGHVT and SQSDAQ. V is trimmed back by 2 bases and J by 3 bases, and the junction contains 6 bases that no gene match accounts for. A total of 15 residues make up the CDR3, ends included. The kept DNA is CDR3 alone, 45 bases in frame from the first base.